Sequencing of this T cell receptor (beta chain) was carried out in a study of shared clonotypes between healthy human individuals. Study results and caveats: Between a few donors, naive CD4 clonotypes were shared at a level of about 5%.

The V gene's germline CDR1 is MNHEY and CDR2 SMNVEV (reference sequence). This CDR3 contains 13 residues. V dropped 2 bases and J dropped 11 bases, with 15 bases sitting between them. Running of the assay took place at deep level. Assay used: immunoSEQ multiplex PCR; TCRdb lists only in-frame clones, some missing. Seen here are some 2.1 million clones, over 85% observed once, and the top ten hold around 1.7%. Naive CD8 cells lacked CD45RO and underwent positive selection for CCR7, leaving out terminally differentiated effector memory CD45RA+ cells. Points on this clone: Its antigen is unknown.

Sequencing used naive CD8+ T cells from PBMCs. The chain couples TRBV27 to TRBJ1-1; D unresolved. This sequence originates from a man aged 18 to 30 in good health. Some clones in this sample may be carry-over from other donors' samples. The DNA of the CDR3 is TGTGCCAGCAGTTTAAGGTTGCCTCGAGAGGCTTTCTTT. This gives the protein CASSLRLPREAFF.